This TCR beta chain was found in a study of T cell responses to AZD1222 COVID-19 vaccine. Study results and caveats: The sample set comprised mostly white British donors with more females, and clonal diversity was possibly underestimated. Only six people who got AZD1222 tested seropositive at baseline.

The germline V gene encodes CDR1 LGHNA and CDR2 YNFKEQ. This CDR3 is 14 amino acids long. Between the trimmed V and J ends, which lost 0 bases and 6 bases, there was a span of 8 bases. Clones were read by immunoSEQ multiplex PCR, and TCRdb kept only the in-frame ones, dropping some. The sample lists some 180,000 clones; roughly 92% were seen once. Remarks on this clone: Its antigen remains unidentified.

This receptor was identified in an adult in good health. The sample was peripheral blood, taken on day 0 of AZD1222 vaccination. The V call is TRBV4-2, the J call TRBJ2-2, with D uncertain. CDR3 in amino acids: CASSQDGQPGELFF. The CDR3 DNA sequence: TGTGCCAGCAGCCAAGATGGGCAACCCGGGGAGCTGTTTTTT.